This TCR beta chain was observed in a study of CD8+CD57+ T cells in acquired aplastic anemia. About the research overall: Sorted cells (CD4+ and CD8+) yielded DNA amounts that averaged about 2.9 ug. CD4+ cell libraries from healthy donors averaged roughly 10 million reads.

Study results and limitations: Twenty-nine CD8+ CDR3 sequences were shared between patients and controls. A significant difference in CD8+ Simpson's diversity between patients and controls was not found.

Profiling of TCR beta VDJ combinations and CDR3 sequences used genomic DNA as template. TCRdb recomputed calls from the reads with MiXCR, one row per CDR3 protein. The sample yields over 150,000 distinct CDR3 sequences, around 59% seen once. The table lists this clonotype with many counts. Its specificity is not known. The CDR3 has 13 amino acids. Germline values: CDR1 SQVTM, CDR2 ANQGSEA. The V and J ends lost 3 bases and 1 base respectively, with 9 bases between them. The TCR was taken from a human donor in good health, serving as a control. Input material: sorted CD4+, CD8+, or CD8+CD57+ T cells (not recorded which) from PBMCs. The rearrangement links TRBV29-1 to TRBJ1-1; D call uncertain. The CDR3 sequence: CSVERARNTEAFF. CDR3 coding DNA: TGCAGCGTTGAGCGGGCTAGGAACACTGAAGCTTTCTTT.